What follows are 16 T cell receptor beta chains derived from one specimen sequenced in a study of cytomegalovirus exposure and HLA in healthy donors. This PCR relied on a set of 60 Vbeta primers and 13 Jbeta primers. TCRdb's table, derived via immunoSEQ multiplex PCR, lists solely in-frame clones and lacks some. The sample lists 250,000 to 300,000 clones, approximately 84% occurring once. The sequenced sample consisted of PBMCs. Every receptor here comes from a woman in her thirties or forties in good health and CMV-seropositive.

This clone has more than one count but fewer than ten. The rearrangement joins TRBV18 to TRBJ2-1; 7 nucleotides align to TRBD1. This CDR3 is 13 amino acids long. The trim removed 8 bases at V and 4 bases at J, leaving 5 bases unmatched. Germline CDR1 reads KGHSH; CDR2 reads LQKENI. CDR3 protein: CASEDRPYNEQFF. DNA for the CDR3: TGTGCCAGCGAGGACAGGCCATACAATGAGCAGTTCTTC.

V usage is TRBV19 and J usage is TRBJ1-1; D not resolved. Germline V lookup: CDR1 LNHDA, CDR2 SQIVND (reference sequence). V shed 1 base and J shed 1 base, with 7 bases lying between them. The CDR3 covers 14 residues. CDR3 sequence reads: CASSIARGNTEAFF. The DNA of the CDR3 is TGTGCCAGTAGTATAGCTCGGGGGAACACTGAAGCTTTCTTT.

This chain links TRBV11-2 with TRBJ2-6; perhaps TRBD1 as D (5 bases). CDR1 is SGHAT, CDR2 FQNNGV, per germline. Trimming removed 1 base at V and 0 bases at J, with 16 bases between. The CDR3 consists of 19 residues. CDR3 region: CASSLGHRPYGSGANVLTF. CDR3 DNA: TGTGCCAGCAGCTTAGGGCACAGGCCCTACGGCTCTGGGGCCAACGTCCTGACTTTC.

CDR3: CAWSDGYAGTGNTIYF. CDR3 DNA sequence: TGTGCCTGGAGCGACGGGTATGCGGGAACTGGAAACACCATATATTTT. This chain connects TRBV30 to TRBJ1-3; no firm D call. This CDR3 comprises 16 residues. The V end was cut by 3 bases, the J end by 2 bases, with 17 bases between. The germline V gene encodes CDR1 GTSNPN and CDR2 SVGIG (reference sequence).

This clone is classed as medium-sized (0.01 to 0.1%). The chain recombines TRBV9 with TRBJ2-1; 12 positions match TRBD2. The CDR3 sequence is 19 residues long. Per the germline V gene, CDR1 is SGDLS and CDR2 is YYNGEE. The junction had 13 bases not matched to a gene; V was cut back by 3 bases and J by 3 bases. The CDR3 protein is CASSGGGLAGFGVYNEQFF. CDR3 nucleotides: TGTGCCAGCAGCGGGGGGGGACTAGCGGGTTTCGGGGTCTACAATGAGCAGTTCTTC.

The V gene is TRBV2, the J gene TRBJ1-1; D is possibly TRBD1 (5 bases). CDR1 and CDR2 (germline): SNHLY, FYNNEI. The V end was cut by 6 bases, the J end by 1 base, with 9 bases between. The CDR3 has 13 amino acids. CDR3 residues: CASRNTGNTEAFF. CDR3 bases: TGTGCCAGCAGGAACACAGGGAACACTGAAGCTTTCTTT.

A single count supports this clone. One end of the junction varies from germline; a read error may be responsible. In DNA, the CDR3 is TGCGCCAGCAGCCAAGGAGATAGCGGGAGGGCCAGGGTCATCTTC. The encoded protein is CASSQGDSGRARVIF. The chain joins TRBV4-1 to TRBJ2-1; 11 nucleotides line up with TRBD2. There are 15 residues in the CDR3. Per germline, CDR1 MGHRA and CDR2 YSYEKL.

The rearrangement links TRBV28 to TRBJ2-7; TRBD2 agrees at 8 bases. Germline V gene lookup returns CDR1 MDHEN and CDR2 SYDVKM. This CDR3 has 13 residues. Germline trimming cut 6 bases from V and 7 bases from J; bases unmatched to any gene: 8. CDR3 protein: CASRLPGGGEQYF. The CDR3 region has the DNA TGTGCCAGCAGGCTCCCGGGAGGGGGTGAGCAGTACTTC.

The chain links TRBV4-2 to TRBJ1-4; D not resolved. The V end lost 1 base, the J end lost 1 base, and 7 bases lay between the germline ends. CDR1 and CDR2 (germline): LGHNA, YNFKEQ. The CDR3 runs to 15 residues. The DNA of the CDR3 is TGTGCCAGCAGCCAAGGCCACAGAACTAATGAAAAACTGTTTTTT. This sequence encodes CASSQGHRTNEKLFF.

V and J are TRBV30 and TRBJ1-2; unclear D gene. The CDR3 is 12 residues long. Trimming took off 1 base at V and 2 bases at J, with 5 bases between the two ends. CDR1 GTSNPN and CDR2 SVGIG come from the germline V gene (reference sequence). CDR3 in amino acids: CAWSDRNYGYTF. The CDR3 DNA reads TGTGCCTGGAGTGACAGAAACTATGGCTACACCTTC.

Comments on this clone: The sample carries other DNA sequences with the same CDR3. The J gene is TRBJ2-7, the V gene TRBV28; 11 positions match TRBD2. This CDR3 region has 15 residues. J lost 1 base, V lost 6 bases, and 5 bases had no gene match. CDR1 is MDHEN, CDR2 SYDVKM, per germline. The CDR3 DNA sequence: TGTGCCAGCAGACCCGGGACTAGCGGTTCCTACGAGCAGTACTTC. It is translated as CASRPGTSGSYEQYF.

This chain uses TRBV9 with TRBJ2-3, with 10 bases fitting TRBD2. The V and J ends lost 7 bases and 4 bases, in that order; junction bases with no gene match: 15. The CDR3 contains 17 residues. Looked up from germline, CDR1 is SGDLS and CDR2 is YYNGEE. CDR3 loop: CASGKGASGSGPDTQYF. Here the CDR3 DNA reads TGTGCCAGCGGGAAAGGGGCTAGCGGGAGCGGCCCAGATACGCAGTATTTT.

In its sample, this clone was seen a few times. The chain couples TRBV7-3 to TRBJ1-2; maybe TRBD1 (6 bases). Trimming took 1 base from V and 4 from J, leaving 16 bases between them. Germline CDR1 and CDR2: SGHTA and FQGTGA. This CDR3 spans 16 amino acids. The DNA of the CDR3 is TGTGCCAGCAGCTTAATGCACACAGGGAACGGCTATGGCTACACCTTC. It is translated as CASSLMHTGNGYGYTF.

This chain links TRBV18 with TRBJ2-5; TRBD1 matches at 8 bases. The J call may be mistaken, given a closer DNA end match to TRBJ2-7. CDR3 length: 16 residues. CDR1 and CDR2 from the germline V gene are KGHSH and LQKENI. The CDR3 region is CASSHLGPGGFYEQYF. The CDR3 DNA sequence: TGTGCCAGCTCACACCTTGGGCCAGGGGGCTTCTACGAGCAGTACTTC.

J is TRBJ1-6 and V is TRBV19, with a possible D match to TRBD1 (6 bases). Trimming took off 6 bases at V and 4 bases at J, with 16 bases between the two ends. The CDR3 runs 16 residues. Germline V gene sequence: CDR1 LNHDA, CDR2 SQIVND (reference sequence). CDR3 region: CASSLKTGGYNSPLHF. DNA for the CDR3: TGTGCCAGTAGCCTGAAGACAGGCGGGTATAATTCACCCCTCCACTTT.

V usage is TRBV9 and J usage is TRBJ2-3; D gene uncertain. The CDR3 runs to 13 residues. V was pared by 4 bases and J by 8 bases, with 14 bases between. In germline, CDR1 is SGDLS, CDR2 YYNGEE. CDR3 region: CASSSAAESTQYF. The CDR3 nucleotides read TGTGCCAGCAGCTCAGCCGCGGAGAGTACGCAGTATTTT.